Listed here is a single T cell receptor beta chain. This specimen comes from a study of blood T cell repertoires in COVID-19. Study processing details: Amplification of reference gene primers was used by the study to estimate nucleated cell counts. Libraries were prepared by immunoSEQ multiplex PCR; TCRdb keeps only in-frame clonotypes and omits some of them. V and J calls and clone size follow that table, whereas D and trimming were derived from the DNA. Among under 300,000 clones listed, about four fifths were seen once. The sequencing input was peripheral blood. This TCR was recovered from a man between 25 and 39 years old who had recovered from COVID-19.

The DNA for the CDR3 is TGCGCCAGCAGCTTCGGGGGGGCGCGAACTGAAGCTTTCTTT. Protein product: CASSFGGARTEAFF. V usage is TRBV5-1 and J usage is TRBJ1-1; a weak D match, TRBD1 (6 bases). The CDR3 covers 14 residues. Trimming shortened V by 2 bases and J by 5 bases, and 13 bases separated the two germline ends. The germline V gene encodes CDR1 SGHRS and CDR2 YFSETQ.